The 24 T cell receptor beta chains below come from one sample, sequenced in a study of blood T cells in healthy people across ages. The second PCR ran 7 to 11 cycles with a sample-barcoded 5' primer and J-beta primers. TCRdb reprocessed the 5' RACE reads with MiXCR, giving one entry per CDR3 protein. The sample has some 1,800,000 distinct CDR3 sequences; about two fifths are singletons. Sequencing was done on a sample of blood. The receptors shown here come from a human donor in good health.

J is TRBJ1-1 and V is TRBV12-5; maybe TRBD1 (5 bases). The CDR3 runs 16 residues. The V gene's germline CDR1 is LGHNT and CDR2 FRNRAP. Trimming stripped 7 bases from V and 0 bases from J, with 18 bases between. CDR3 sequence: CASAPGRGSMNTEAFF. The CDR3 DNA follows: TGTGCTAGTGCCCCAGGGCGGGGGAGCATGAACACTGAAGCTTTCTTT. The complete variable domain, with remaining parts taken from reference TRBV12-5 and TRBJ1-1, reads DARVTQTPRHKVTEMGQEVTMRCQPILGHNTVFWYRQTMMQGLELLAYFRNRAPLDDSGMPKDRFSAEMPDATLATLKIQPSEPRDSAVYFCASAPGRGSMNTEAFFGQGTRLTVV.

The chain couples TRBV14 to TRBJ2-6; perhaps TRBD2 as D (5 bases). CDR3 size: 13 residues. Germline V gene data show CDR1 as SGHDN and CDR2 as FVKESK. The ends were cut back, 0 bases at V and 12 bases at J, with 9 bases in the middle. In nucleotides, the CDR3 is TGTGCCAGCAGCCAAGATAACAGCGGCGTCCTGACTTTC. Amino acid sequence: CASSQDNSGVLTF.

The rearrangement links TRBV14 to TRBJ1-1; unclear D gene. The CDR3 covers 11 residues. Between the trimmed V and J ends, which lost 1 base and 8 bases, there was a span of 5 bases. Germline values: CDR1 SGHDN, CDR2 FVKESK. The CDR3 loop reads CASSQGKEAFF. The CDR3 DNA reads TGTGCCAGCAGCCAAGGAAAAGAAGCTTTCTTT. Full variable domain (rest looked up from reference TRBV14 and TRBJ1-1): EAGVTQFPSHSVIEKGQTVTLRCDPISGHDNLYWYRRVMGKEIKFLLHFVKESKQDESGMPNNRFLAERTGGTYSTLKVQPAELEDSGVYFCASSQGKEAFFGQGTRLTVV.

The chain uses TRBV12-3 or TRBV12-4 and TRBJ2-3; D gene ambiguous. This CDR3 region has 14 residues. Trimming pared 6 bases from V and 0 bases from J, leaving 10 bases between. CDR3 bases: TGTGCCAGCAGGTGGAGAGTCAGCACAGATACGCAGTATTTT. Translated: CASRWRVSTDTQYF.

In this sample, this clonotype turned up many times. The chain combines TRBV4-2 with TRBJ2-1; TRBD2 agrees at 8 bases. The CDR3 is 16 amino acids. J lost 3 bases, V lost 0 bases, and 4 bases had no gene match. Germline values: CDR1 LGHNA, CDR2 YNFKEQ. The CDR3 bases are TGTGCCAGCAGCCAAGATGACGGGGGGGGCTACAATGAGCAGTTCTTC. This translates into CASSQDDGGGYNEQFF.

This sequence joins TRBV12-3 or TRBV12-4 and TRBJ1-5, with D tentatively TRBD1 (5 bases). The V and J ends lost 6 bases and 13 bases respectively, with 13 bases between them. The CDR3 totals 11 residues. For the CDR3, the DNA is TGTGCCAGCAGCCGGTCGGGGCCGCAGCATTTT. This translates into CASSRSGPQHF.

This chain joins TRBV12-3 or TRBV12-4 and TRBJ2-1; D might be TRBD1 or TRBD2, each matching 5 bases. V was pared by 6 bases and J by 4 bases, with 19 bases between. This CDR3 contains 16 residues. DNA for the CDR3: TGTGCCAGCAGCCGGGACCCGGGATTGAGATACAATGAGCAGTTCTTC. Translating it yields CASSRDPGLRYNEQFF.

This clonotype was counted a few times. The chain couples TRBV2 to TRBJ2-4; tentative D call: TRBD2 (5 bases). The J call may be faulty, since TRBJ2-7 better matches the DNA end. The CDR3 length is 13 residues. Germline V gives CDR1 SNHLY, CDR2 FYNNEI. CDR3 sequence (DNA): TGTGCCAGCAGTCTACAGCGGTACTACGAGCAGTACTTC. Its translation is CASSLQRYYEQYF.

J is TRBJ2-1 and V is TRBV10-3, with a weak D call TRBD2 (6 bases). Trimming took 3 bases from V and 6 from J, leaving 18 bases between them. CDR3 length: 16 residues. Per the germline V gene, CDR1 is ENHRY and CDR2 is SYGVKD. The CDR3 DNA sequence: TGTGCCATCAGTGAAGTAAGGGACTCGGCCTCCAATGAGCAGTTCTTC. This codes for CAISEVRDSASNEQFF.

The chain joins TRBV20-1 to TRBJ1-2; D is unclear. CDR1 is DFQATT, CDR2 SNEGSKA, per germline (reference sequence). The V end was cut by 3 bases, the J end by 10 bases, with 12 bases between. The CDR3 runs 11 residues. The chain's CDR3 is CSASHQRAYTF. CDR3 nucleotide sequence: TGCAGTGCTAGTCATCAGAGGGCCTACACCTTC.

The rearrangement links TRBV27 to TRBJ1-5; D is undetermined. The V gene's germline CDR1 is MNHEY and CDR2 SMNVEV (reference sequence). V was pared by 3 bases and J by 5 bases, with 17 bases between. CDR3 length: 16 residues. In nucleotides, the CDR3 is TGTGCCAGCAGTTTTGAGGCGGAGGGTTTCGATCAGCCCCAGCATTTT. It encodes CASSFEAEGFDQPQHF.

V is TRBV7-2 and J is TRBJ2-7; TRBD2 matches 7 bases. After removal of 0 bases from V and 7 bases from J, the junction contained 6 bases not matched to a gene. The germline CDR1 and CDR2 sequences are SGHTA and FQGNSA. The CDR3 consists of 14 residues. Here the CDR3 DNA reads TGTGCCAGCAGCTTAGCGTATCGGGGGGAGGAGCAGTACTTC. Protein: CASSLAYRGEEQYF.

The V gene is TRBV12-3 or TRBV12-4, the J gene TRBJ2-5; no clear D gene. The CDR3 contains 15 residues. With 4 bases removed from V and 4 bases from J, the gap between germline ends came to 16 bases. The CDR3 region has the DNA TGTGCCAGCAGTTCCCCAACACAAGCCCCAGAGACCCAGTACTTC. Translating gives CASSSPTQAPETQYF.

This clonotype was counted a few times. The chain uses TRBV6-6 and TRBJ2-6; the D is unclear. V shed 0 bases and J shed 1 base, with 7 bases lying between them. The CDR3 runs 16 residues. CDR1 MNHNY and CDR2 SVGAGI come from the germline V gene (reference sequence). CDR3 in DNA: TGTGCCAGCAGTTACTCGATTCAGTCTGGGGCCAACGTCCTGACTTTC. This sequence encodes CASSYSIQSGANVLTF.

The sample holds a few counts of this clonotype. The CDR3 bases are TGTGCCAGCAGTTTTGCTAGCGGGGCCCACAATGAGCAGTTCTTC. Protein: CASSFASGAHNEQFF. This chain connects TRBV2 to TRBJ2-1; 9 nucleotides line up with TRBD2. This CDR3 spans 15 amino acids. The V segment lost 5 bases and the J segment 5 bases; nucleotides outside the gene matches: 7. From germline, CDR1 is SNHLY and CDR2 FYNNEI.

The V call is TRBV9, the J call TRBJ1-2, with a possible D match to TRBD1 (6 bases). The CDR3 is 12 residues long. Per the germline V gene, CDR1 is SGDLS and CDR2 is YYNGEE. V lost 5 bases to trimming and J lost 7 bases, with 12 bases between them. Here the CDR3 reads CASSPGDLGYTF. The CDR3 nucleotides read TGTGCCAGCAGTCCAGGGGATCTTGGCTACACCTTC.

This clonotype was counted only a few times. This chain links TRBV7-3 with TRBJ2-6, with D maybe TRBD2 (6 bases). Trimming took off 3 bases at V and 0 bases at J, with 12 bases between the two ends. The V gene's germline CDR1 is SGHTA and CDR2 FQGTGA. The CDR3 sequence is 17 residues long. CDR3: CASSLRGGGSGANVLTF. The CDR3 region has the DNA TGTGCCAGCAGCTTGCGGGGTGGGGGCTCTGGGGCCAACGTCCTGACTTTC. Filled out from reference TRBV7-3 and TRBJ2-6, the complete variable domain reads GAGVSQTPSNKVTEKGKYVELRCDPISGHTALYWYRQSLGQGPEFLIYFQGTGAADDSGLPNDRFFAVRPEGSVSTLKIQRTERGDSAVYLCASSLRGGGSGANVLTFGAGSRLTVL.

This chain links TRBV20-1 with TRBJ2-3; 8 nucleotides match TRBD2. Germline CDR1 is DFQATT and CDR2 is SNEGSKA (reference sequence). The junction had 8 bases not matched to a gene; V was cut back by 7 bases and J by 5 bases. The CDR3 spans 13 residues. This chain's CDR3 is CSVRGALLDTQYF. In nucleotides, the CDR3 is TGCAGTGTGCGGGGGGCCCTTTTAGATACGCAGTATTTT.

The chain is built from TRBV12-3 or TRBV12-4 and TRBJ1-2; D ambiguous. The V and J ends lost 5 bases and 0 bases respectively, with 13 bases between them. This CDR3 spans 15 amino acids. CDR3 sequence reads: CASSPSRRANYGYTF. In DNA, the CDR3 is TGTGCCAGCAGTCCCTCCCGACGGGCTAACTATGGCTACACCTTC.

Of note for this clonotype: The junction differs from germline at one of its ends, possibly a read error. CDR3 amino acids: CTSSLQGSSYEQYF. The CDR3, as DNA: TGTACCAGCAGCTTACAGGGTTCCTCCTACGAGCAGTACTTC. This chain joins TRBV7-6 and TRBJ2-7; tentatively, D is TRBD1 (6 bases). Germline CDR1 SGHVS, CDR2 FNYEAQ. This CDR3 region has 14 residues.

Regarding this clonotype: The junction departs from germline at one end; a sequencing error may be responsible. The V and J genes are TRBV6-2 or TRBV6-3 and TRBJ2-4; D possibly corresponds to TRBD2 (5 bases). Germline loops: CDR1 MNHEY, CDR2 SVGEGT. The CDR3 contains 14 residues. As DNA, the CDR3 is TGTGCCAGCAGTTACGTGGCTAGCAAAAACATTCGGTACTTC. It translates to CASSYVASKNIRYF.

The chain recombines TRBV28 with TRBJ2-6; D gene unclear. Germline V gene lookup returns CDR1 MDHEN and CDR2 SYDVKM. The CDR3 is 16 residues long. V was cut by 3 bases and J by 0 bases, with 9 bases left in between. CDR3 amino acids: CASSFGGVSGANVLTF. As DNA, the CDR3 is TGTGCCAGCAGTTTTGGCGGTGTCTCTGGGGCCAACGTCCTGACTTTC.

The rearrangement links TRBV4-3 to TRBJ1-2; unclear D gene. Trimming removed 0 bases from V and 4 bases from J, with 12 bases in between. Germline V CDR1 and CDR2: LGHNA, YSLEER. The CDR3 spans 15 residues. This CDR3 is CASSQDLSASYGYTF. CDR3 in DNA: TGCGCCAGCAGCCAAGATCTCTCGGCGTCCTATGGCTACACCTTC.

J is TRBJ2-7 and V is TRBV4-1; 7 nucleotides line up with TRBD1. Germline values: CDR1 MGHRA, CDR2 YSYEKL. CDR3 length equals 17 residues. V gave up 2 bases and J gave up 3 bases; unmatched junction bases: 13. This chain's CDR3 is CASSQHMVEAGGYEQYF. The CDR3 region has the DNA TGCGCCAGCAGCCAACACATGGTAGAAGCAGGGGGCTACGAGCAGTACTTC.